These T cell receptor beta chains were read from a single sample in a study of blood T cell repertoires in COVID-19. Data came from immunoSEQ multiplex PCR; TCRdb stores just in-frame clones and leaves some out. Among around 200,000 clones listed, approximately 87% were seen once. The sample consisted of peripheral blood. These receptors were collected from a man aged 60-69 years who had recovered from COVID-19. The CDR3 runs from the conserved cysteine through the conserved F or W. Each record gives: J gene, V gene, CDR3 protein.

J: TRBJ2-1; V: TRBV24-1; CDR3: CATSVLDSGEQFF
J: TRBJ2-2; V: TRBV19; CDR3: CASSITGTNTGELFF
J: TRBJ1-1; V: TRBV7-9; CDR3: CASSLDPSTEAFF
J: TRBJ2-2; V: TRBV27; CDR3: CASSLRETGELFF
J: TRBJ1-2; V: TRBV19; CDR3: CASSPDKSYGYTF
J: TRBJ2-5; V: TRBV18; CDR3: CASSRRDREETQYF
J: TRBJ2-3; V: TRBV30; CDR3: CAWTRQGALSDTQYF
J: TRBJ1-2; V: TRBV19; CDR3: CASSIERQFPFFNYGYTF
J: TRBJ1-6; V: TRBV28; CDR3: CAWRTYNSPLHF
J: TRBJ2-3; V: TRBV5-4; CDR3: CASSLDGVAGGPSTDTQYF
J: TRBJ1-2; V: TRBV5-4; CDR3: CASSLDAGNYGYTF
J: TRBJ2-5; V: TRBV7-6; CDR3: CASRAASGGSYETQYF
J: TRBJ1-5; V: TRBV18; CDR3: CASSPQGQGAKPQHF
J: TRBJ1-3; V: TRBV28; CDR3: CASSLWAWAGDRSGNTIYF
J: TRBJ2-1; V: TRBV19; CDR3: CASSGGSLYNEQFF
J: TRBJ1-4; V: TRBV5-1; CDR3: CASSPRGGSEKLFF
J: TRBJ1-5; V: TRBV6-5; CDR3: CASSSQGQGGNQPQHF
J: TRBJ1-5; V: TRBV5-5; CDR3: CASSFFGQKGGNQPQHF
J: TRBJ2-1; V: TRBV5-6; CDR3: CASSLDAGTGGWDNEQFF
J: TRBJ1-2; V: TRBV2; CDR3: CASSEEVGGSYGYTF
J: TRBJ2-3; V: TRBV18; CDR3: CASSPFRLRTGGSDTQYF
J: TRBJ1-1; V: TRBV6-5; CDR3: CASRRTGQNTEAFF
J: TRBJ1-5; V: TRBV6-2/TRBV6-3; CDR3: CASSKEDRDNQPQHF
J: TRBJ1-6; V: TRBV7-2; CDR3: CASSYRTWGSYNSPLHF
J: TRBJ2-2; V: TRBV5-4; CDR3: CASSLVRDSRNTGELFF
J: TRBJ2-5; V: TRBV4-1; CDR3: CASSPRQTQETQYF
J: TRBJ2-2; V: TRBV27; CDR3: CASSFRVAGVPNTGELFF
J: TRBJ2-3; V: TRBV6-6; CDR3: CASSRPGLAGHTDTQYF
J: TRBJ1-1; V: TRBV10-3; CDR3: CAITPTGRTEAFF
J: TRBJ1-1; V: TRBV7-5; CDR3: CARSFSGRTANTEAFF
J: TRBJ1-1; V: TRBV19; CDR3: CASSMRDTEAFF
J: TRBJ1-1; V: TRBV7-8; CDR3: CASSLVNGFAEAFF
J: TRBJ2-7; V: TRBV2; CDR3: CASGLAGAEEYF
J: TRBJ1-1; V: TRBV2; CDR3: CASSSGENTEAFF
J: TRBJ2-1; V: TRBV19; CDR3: CASSSRLAGGSYNEQFF
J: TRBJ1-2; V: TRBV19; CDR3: CASTPGQGSYGYTF
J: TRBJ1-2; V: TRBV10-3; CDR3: CAIGTATRPNYGYTF
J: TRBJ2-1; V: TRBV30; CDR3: CAWTNKGQGSYNEQFF
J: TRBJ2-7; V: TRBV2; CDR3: CASRDRGVSYEQYF
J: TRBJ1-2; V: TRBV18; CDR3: CASSPSRWDYGYTF
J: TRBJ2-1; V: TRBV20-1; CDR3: CSASKSDNEQFF